Listed below are T cell receptor beta chains from one sample, sequenced in a study of vaccination effects on CD4 cells after COVID-19. Produced via immunoSEQ multiplex PCR; TCRdb's table is partial and in-frame only. The top ten clones hold around 5.5% of a sample with tens of thousands of clones, about four fifths of them seen once. For these receptors, no antigen is known. The sequencing here drew on CD4+ T cells from PBMCs cultured with HCoV-OC43 spike peptides, taken before COVID-19 vaccination. These receptors came from a human donor who received a COVID-19 vaccine. The CDR3 runs from the conserved cysteine through the conserved F or W. D genes are given only for firm matches. A row's size may be missing; if present it is once, few, many or a size class.

>TRBD1|TRBJ2-2|-|TRBV19
TGTGCCAGTAGGGACAGGGGGAACACCGGGGAGCTGTTTTTT
CASRDRGNTGELFF
>TRBD1|TRBJ2-3|-|TRBV5-1
TGCGCCAGCAGCTTACAGGGGATCCTCACAGATACGCAGTATTTT
CASSLQGILTDTQYF
>-|TRBJ2-2|-|TRBV6-1
TGTGCCAGCAGTGAACAGCCGAACACCGGGGAGCTGTTTTTT
CASSEQPNTGELFF
>-|TRBJ1-6|few|TRBV2
TGTGCCAGCAGTCCCTTGCTGGTTGGTAATTCACCCCTCCACTTT
CASSPLLVGNSPLHF
>-|TRBJ1-6|-|TRBV2
TGTGCCAGCAGTGAAGGGTTACAGGGCCGGGCACCCCTCCACTTT
CASSEGLQGRAPLHF
>-|TRBJ2-3|-|TRBV29-1
TGCAGCGTTGAAGCCAACACAGATACGCAGTATTTT
CSVEANTDTQYF
>TRBD2|TRBJ2-2|-|TRBV7-2
TGTGCCAGCAGCTCTACTAGCGGGGGGCAGGAGCTGTTTTTT
CASSSTSGGQELFF
>TRBD1|TRBJ1-6|-|TRBV7-2
TGTGCCAGCGTCTCGGCGACAGGGCCTTCACCCCTCCACTTT
CASVSATGPSPLHF
>-|TRBJ1-3|few|TRBV5-1
TGCGCCAGCAGCGCCAAGAGCTCTGGAAACACCATATATTTT
CASSAKSSGNTIYF
>-|TRBJ1-5|few|TRBV7-2
TGTGCCAGCAGCTTAGCAGGGGGGCAGCCCCAGCATTTT
CASSLAGGQPQHF
>TRBD1|TRBJ1-2|-|TRBV3-1/TRBV3-2
TGTGCCAGCAGCCATGGGGACAGGGTGGGGTATGGCTACACCTTC
CASSHGDRVGYGYTF
>TRBD2|TRBJ2-1|-|TRBV7-2
TGTGCCAGCGGGACCTCGCGGGGGACGGAGCAGTTCTTC
CASGTSRGTEQFF
>-|TRBJ1-6|-|TRBV10-3
TGTGCCATCAGTGCCCAATCCTATAATTCACCCCTCCACTTT
CAISAQSYNSPLHF
>-|TRBJ2-5|-|TRBV20-1
TGCAGTGCCCCTTACGGAGAGACCCAGTACTTC
CSAPYGETQYF
>-|TRBJ1-3|-|TRBV4-3
TGCGCCAGCAGCCAAGATTTTGCACGGGTCTCTGGAAACACCATATATTTT
CASSQDFARVSGNTIYF
>-|TRBJ1-1|few|TRBV9
TGTGCCAGCAGCGTAGCGGAACAAAACACTGAAGCTTTCTTT
CASSVAEQNTEAFF